The entry below describes one T cell receptor (beta chain). The entry originates in a study of blood T cell repertoires in COVID-19. The repertoire was sequenced with immunoSEQ multiplex PCR; TCRdb's copy has only in-frame clones and lacks some. This sample has 35,000 to 55,000 clones, with about nine tenths found just once. There are 15 residues in the CDR3. Germline loops: CDR1 DFQATT, CDR2 SNEGSKA (reference sequence). V lost 3 bases and J lost 0, with 11 bases in between. The specimen sequenced was peripheral blood. The TCR sequence derives from a human donor in a cohort sampled during active COVID-19. The chain has TRBV20-1 and TRBJ1-4; D is unclear. The CDR3: CSASRYAATNEKLFF. CDR3 in DNA: TGCAGTGCTAGTCGGTACGCGGCAACTAATGAAAAACTGTTTTTT.